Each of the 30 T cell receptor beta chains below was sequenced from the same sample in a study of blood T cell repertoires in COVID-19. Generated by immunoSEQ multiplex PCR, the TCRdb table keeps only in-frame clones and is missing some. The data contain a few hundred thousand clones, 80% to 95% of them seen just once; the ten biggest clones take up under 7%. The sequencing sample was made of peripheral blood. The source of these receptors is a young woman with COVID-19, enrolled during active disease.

The CDR3 DNA is TGCGCCAGCAGCCAAGATACCGTCCCCCCAGGACAGGGACGGAGCACAGATACGCAGTATTTT. This gives the protein CASSQDTVPPGQGRSTDTQYF. The V and J genes are TRBV4-3 and TRBJ2-3; 8 bases are shared with TRBD1. CDR1 and CDR2 from the germline V gene are LGHNA and YSLEER. CDR3 length equals 21 residues. V was pared by 0 bases and J by 0 bases, with 17 bases of the junction left unmatched.

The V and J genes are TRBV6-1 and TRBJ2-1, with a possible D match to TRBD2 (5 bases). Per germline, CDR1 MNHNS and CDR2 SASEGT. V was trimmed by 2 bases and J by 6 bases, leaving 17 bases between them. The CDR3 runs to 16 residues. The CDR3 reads CASSERPRASANEQFF. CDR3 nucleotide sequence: TGTGCCAGCAGTGAAAGGCCGAGGGCCTCAGCCAATGAGCAGTTCTTC.

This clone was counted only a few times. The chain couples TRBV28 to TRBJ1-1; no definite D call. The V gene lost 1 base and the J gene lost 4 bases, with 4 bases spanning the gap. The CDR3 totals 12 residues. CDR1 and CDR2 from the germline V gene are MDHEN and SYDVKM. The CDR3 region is CASSLYSTEAFF. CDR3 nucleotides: TGTGCCAGCAGTTTATACAGCACTGAAGCTTTCTTT.

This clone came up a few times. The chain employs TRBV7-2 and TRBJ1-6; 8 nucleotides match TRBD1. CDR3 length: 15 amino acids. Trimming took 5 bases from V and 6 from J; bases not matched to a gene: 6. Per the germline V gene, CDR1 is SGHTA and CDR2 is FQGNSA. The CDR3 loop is CASSVQGAGNSPLHF. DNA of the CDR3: TGTGCCAGCAGCGTGCAGGGGGCGGGTAATTCACCCCTCCACTTT.

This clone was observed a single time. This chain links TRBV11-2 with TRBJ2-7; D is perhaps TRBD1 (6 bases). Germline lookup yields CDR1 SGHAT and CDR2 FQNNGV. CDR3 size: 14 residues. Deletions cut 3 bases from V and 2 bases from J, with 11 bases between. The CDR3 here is CASSFRGITYEQYF. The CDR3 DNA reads TGTGCCAGCAGCTTTAGGGGGATTACCTACGAGCAGTACTTC.

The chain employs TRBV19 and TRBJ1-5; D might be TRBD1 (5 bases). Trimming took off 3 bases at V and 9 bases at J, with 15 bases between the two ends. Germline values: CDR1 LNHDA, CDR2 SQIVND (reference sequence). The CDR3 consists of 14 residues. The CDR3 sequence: CASSILQALRPQHF. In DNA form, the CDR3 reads TGTGCCAGTAGTATCCTACAGGCCCTACGGCCCCAGCATTTT. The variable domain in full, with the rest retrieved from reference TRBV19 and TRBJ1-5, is DGGITQSPKYLFRKEGQNVTLSCEQNLNHDAMYWYRQDPGQGLRLIYYSQIVNDFQKGDIAEGYSVSREKKESFPLTVTSAQKNPTAFYLCASSILQALRPQHFGDGTRLSIL.

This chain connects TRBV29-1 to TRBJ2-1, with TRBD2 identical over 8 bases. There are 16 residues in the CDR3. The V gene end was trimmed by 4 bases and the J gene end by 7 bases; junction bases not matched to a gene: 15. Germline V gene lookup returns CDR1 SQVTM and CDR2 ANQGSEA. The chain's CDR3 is CSVVPAGVGGWNEQFF. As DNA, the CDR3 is TGCAGCGTTGTACCAGCGGGAGTTGGAGGCTGGAATGAGCAGTTCTTC.

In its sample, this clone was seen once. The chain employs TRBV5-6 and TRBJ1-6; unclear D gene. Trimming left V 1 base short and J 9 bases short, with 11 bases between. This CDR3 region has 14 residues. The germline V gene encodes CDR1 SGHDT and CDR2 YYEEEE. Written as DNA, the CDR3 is TGTGCCAGCAGCTTGCGGGATTTCAGTTCACCCCTCCACTTT. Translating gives CASSLRDFSSPLHF.

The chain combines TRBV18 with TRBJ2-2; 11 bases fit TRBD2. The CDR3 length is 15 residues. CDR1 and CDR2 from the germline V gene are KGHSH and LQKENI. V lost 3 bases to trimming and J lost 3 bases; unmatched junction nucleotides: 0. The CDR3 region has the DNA TGTGCCAGCTCACCGGGACTAGCGGACACCGGGGAGCTGTTTTTT. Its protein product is CASSPGLADTGELFF.

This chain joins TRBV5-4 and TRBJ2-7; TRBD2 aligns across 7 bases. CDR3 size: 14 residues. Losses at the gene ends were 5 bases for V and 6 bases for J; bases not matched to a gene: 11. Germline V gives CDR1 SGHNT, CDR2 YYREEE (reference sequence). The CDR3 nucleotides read TGTGCCAGCAGTCCCCGCCGGGGGGATGGCGAGCAGTACTTC. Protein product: CASSPRRGDGEQYF. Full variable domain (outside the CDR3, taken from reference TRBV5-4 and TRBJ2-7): ETGVTQSPTHLIKTRGQQVTLRCSSQSGHNTVSWYQQALGQGPQFIFQYYREEENGRGNFPPRFSGLQFPNYSSELNVNALELDDSALYLCASSPRRGDGEQYFGPGTRLTVT.

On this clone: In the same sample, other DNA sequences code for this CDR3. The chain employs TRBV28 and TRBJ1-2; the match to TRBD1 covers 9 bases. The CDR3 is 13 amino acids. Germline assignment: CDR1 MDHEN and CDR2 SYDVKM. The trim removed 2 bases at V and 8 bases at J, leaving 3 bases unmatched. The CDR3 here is CASSLGTGYGYTF. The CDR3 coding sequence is TGTGCCAGCAGTTTAGGGACAGGGTACGGCTACACCTTC.

In nucleotides, the CDR3 is TGTGCCAGCGCCAAACTAGCGGGAGGGTCTGAGCAGTTCTTC. Translating it yields CASAKLAGGSEQFF. The chain joins TRBV9 to TRBJ2-1, with TRBD2 matching over 13 bases. J lost 9 bases, V lost 7 bases, and 7 bases had no gene match. This CDR3 has 14 amino acids. CDR1 and CDR2 from the germline V gene are SGDLS and YYNGEE. Drawing the rest from reference TRBV9 and TRBJ2-1, the complete variable domain is DSGVTQTPKHLITATGQRVTLRCSPRSGDLSVYWYQQSLDQGLQFLIQYYNGEERAKGNILERFSAQQFPDLHSELNLSSLELGDSALYFCASAKLAGGSEQFFGPGTRLTVL.

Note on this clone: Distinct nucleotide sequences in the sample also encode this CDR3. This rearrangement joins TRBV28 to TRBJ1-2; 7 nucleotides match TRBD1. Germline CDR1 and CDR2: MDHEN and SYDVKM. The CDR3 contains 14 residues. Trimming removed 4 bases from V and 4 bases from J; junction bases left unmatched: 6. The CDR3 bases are TGTGCCAGCAGTTCGGGACAGTTCAGCTATGGCTACACCTTC. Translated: CASSSGQFSYGYTF.

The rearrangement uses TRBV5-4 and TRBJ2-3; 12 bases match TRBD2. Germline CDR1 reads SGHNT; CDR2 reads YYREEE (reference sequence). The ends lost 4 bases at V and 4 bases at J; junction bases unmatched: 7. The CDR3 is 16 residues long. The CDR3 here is CASSAASGRAADTQYF. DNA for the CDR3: TGTGCCAGCAGCGCAGCTAGCGGGAGGGCCGCAGATACGCAGTATTTT.

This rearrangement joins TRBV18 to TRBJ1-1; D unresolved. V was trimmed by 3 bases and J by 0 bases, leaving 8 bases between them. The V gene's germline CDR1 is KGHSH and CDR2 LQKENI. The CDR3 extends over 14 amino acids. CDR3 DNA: TGTGCCAGCTCACCCGCCAACATGAACACTGAAGCTTTCTTT. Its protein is CASSPANMNTEAFF.

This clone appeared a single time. The CDR3 sequence: CAIRGTSGQETQYF. The CDR3 DNA is TGTGCCATCAGGGGGACTAGCGGACAAGAGACCCAGTACTTC. The chain couples TRBV10-3 to TRBJ2-5; TRBD2 matches 11 bases. J lost 2 bases, V lost 6 bases, and 2 bases had no gene match. Germline values: CDR1 ENHRY, CDR2 SYGVKD. The CDR3 totals 14 residues.

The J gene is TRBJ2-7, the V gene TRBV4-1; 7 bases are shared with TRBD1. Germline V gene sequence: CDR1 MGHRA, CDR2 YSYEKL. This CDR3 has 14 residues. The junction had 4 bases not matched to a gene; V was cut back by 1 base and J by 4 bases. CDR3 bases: TGCGCCAGCAGCCAAGCTGGACAGGCATACGAGCAGTACTTC. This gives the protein CASSQAGQAYEQYF.

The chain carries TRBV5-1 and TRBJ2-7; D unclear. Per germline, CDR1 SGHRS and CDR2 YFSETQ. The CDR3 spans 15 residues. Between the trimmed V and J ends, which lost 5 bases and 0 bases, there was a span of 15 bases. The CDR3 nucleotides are TGCGCCAGCAGACTTACCCCGACACCCTCCTACGAGCAGTACTTC. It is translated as CASRLTPTPSYEQYF.

CDR3 amino acids: CASSTRPAAGAFF. The CDR3 DNA is TGTGCCAGCAGTACCCGCCCGGCGGCCGGGGCTTTCTTT. The rearrangement links TRBV28 to TRBJ1-1, with D unclear. CDR1 and CDR2 (germline): MDHEN, SYDVKM. With 5 bases removed from V and 11 bases from J, the gap between germline ends came to 18 bases. This CDR3 contains 13 residues.

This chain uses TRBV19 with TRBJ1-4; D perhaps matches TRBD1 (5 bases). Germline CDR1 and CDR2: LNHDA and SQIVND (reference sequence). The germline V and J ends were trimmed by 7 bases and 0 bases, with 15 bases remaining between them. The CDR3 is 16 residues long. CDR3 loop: CASKGLGRTTNEKLFF. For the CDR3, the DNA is TGTGCCAGTAAGGGGCTGGGGAGGACAACTAATGAAAAACTGTTTTTT.

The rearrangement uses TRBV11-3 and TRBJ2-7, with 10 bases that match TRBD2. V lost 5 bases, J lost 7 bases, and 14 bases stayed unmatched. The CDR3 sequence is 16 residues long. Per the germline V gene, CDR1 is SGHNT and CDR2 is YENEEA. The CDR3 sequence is CASSPGEGAGGQEQYF. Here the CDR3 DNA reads TGTGCCAGCAGCCCAGGAGAGGGAGCGGGAGGGCAGGAGCAGTACTTC.

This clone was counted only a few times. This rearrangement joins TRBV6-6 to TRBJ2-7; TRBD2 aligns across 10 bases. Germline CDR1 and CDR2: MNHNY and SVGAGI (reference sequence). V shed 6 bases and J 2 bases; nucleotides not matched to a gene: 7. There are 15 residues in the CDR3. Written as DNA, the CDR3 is TGTGCCAGCAGGCTAGCGGGGGATGGAACCTACGAGCAGTACTTC. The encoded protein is CASRLAGDGTYEQYF.

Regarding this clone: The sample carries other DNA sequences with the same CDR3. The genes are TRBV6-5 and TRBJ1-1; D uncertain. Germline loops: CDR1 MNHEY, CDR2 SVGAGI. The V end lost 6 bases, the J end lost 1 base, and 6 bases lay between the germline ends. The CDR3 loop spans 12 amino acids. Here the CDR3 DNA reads TGTGCCAGCAGCCGTAGGAACACTGAAGCTTTCTTT. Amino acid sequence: CASSRRNTEAFF.

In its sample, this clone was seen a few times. The CDR3: CASSMGQPATNEKLFF. The CDR3 DNA follows: TGTGCCAGCAGTATGGGACAGCCTGCAACTAATGAAAAACTGTTTTTT. The J gene is TRBJ1-4, the V gene TRBV2; TRBD1 agrees at 7 bases. V lost 5 bases and J lost 0; bases outside the gene matches: 6. This CDR3 contains 16 residues. Germline-derived CDR1 and CDR2 are SNHLY and FYNNEI.

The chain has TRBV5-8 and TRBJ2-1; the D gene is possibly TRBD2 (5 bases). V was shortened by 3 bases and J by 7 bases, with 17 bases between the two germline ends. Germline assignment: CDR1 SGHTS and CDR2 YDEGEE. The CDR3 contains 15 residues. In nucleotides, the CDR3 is TGTGCCAGCAGCTACCGACGGCGGGTAGTAAATGAGCAGTTCTTC. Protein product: CASSYRRRVVNEQFF.

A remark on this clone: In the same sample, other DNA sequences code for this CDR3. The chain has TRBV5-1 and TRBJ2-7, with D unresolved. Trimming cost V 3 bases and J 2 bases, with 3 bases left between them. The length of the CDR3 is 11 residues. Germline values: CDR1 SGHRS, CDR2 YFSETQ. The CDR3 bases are TGCGCCAGCAGCTCGGCCTACGAGCAGTACTTC. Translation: CASSSAYEQYF.

The CDR3 spells CASSVVGTMNTEAFF. Written as DNA, the CDR3 is TGTGCCAGCAGTGTGGTTGGGACAATGAACACTGAAGCTTTCTTT. V gene TRBV28 combines with J gene TRBJ1-1; possible D gene TRBD1, 6 bases. This CDR3 region has 15 residues. Germline-derived CDR1 and CDR2 are MDHEN and SYDVKM. V lost 5 bases and J 0 bases, leaving 13 bases between the germline ends.

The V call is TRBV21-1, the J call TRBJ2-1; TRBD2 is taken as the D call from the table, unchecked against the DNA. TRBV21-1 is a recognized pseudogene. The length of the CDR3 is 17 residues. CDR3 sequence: CASSKARASGGYNEQFF. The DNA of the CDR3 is TGTGCCAGCAGCAAAGCGCGGGCTAGCGGCGGATACAATGAGCAGTTCTTC.

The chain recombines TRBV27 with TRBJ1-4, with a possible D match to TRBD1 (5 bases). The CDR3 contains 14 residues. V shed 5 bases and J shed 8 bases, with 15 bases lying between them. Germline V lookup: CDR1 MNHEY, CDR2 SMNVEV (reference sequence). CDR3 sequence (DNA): TGTGCCAGCAGTCTCCAGGGTCTAGGGGAAAAACTGTTTTTT. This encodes CASSLQGLGEKLFF.

In DNA form, the CDR3 reads TGTGCCAGCAGCTTAGGCCAGGGCCATTACAATGAGCAGTTCTTC. Translating gives CASSLGQGHYNEQFF. The rearrangement uses TRBV7-9 and TRBJ2-1; D may be TRBD1 (5 bases). The CDR3 consists of 15 residues. The V and J ends lost 1 base and 4 bases respectively, with 11 bases between them. The germline V gene has CDR1 SEHNR and CDR2 FQNEAQ (reference sequence).